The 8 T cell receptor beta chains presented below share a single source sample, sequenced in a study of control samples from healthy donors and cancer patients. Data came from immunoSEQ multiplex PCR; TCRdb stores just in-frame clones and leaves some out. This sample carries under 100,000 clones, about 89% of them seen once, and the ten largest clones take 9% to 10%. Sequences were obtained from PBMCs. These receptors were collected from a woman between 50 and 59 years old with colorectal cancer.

The CDR3 DNA follows: TGTGCCACCAGCAGAGATACCCGCTTGGATACGCAGTATTTT. Amino acid sequence: CATSRDTRLDTQYF. The V and J genes are TRBV15 and TRBJ2-3; D is unresolved. Between the trimmed V and J ends, which lost 0 bases and 6 bases, there was a span of 10 bases. CDR1 LNHNV and CDR2 YYDKDF come from the germline V gene (reference sequence). CDR3 length equals 14 residues.

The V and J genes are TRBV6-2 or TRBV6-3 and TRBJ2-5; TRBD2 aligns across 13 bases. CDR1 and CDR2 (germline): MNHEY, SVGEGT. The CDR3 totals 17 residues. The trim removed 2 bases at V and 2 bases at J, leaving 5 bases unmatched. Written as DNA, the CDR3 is TGTGCCAGCAGTTACCGGGGACTAGCGGGGCCTCAAGAGACCCAGTACTTC. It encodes CASSYRGLAGPQETQYF.

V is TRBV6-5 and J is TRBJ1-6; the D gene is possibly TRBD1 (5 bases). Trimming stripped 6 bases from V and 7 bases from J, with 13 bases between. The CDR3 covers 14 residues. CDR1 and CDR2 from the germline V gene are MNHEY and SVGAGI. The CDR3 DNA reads TGTGCCAGCAGAACCGGGACGGCCAATTCACCCCTCCACTTT. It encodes CASRTGTANSPLHF.

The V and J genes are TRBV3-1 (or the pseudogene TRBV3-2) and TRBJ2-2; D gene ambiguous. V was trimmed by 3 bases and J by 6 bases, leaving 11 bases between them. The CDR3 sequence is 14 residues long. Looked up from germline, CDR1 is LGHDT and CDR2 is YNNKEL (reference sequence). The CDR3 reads CASSHISIAGELFF. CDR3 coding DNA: TGTGCCAGCAGCCATATCTCCATCGCCGGGGAGCTGTTTTTT.

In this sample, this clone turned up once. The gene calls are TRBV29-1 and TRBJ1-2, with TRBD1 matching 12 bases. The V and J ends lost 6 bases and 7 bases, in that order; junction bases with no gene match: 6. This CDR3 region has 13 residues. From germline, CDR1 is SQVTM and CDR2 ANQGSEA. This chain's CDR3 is CSVEGQGAVGYTF. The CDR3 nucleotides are TGCAGCGTGGAGGGACAGGGGGCGGTTGGCTACACCTTC.

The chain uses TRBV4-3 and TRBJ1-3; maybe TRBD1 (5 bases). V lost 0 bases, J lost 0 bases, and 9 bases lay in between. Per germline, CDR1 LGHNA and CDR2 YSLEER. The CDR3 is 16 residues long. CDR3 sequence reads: CASSQDQGSSGNTIYF. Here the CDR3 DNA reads TGCGCCAGCAGCCAAGACCAGGGTTCCTCTGGAAACACCATATATTTT.

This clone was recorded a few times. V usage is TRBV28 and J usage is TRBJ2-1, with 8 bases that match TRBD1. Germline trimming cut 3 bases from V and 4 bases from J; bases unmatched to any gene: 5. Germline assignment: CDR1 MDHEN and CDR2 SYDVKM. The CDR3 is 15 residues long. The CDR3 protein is CASSFRTGGYNEQFF. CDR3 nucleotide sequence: TGTGCCAGCAGTTTTAGAACAGGGGGTTACAATGAGCAGTTCTTC. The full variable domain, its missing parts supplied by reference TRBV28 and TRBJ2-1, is DVKVTQSSRYLVKRTGEKVFLECVQDMDHENMFWYRQDPGLGLRLIYFSYDVKMKEKGDIPEGYSVSREKKERFSLILESASTNQTSMYLCASSFRTGGYNEQFFGPGTRLTVL.

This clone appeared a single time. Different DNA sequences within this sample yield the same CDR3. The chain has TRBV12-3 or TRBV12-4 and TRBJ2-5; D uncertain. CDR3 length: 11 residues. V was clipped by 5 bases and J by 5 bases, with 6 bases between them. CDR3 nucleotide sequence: TGTGCCAGCAGTGTGGGGGAGACCCAGTACTTC. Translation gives CASSVGETQYF.